The entry that follows covers one T cell receptor (beta chain) sequence. Its antigen is unknown. The record originates from a study of beta chain features in type 1 diabetes. Study-level findings and limits: The similarity of naive, central memory and Treg TCRB repertoires appeared greater among patients than among healthy donors. Individuals with type 1 diabetes displayed fewer insertions and more deletions at VDJ junctions. Whether TCRB rearrangement is influenced by HLA type was left unresolved in this analysis.

What was sequenced were expressed TCRB transcripts, since all of the isolated RNA had been reverse transcribed. Repertoires were generated with immunoSEQ multiplex PCR, while TCRdb's copy carries only in-frame clones and drops some. The sample lists fewer than 650,000 clones; roughly 15% were seen once. CDR3 length: 12 amino acids. V lost 4 bases to trimming and J lost 7 bases, with 10 bases between them. The germline V gene has CDR1 LNHDA and CDR2 SQIVND (reference sequence). The receptor comes from a young man in good health. The gene calls are TRBV19 and TRBJ1-1; TRBD1 might be the D (6 bases). The source material was naive CD4+ T cells from blood. The CDR3 protein is CASSKLTGEAFF. The CDR3 DNA follows: TGTGCCAGTAGTAAGCTGACAGGTGAAGCTTTCTTT.